This entry lists 26 T cell receptor beta chains sequenced from one sample in a study of graft-versus-host responses after intestinal transplantation. The assay was immunoSEQ multiplex PCR, and TCRdb's table has in-frame clones only and misses some. The profile shows tens of thousands of clones, around 90% of them singletons. Sequencing used PBMCs, obtained about 120 days after intestinal transplantation. The receptors originated from a human patient who received an intestinal transplant, so some T cells may come from the graft donor.

The chain is built from TRBV5-5 and TRBJ1-3; D call uncertain. The CDR3 has 15 residues. V dropped 1 base and J dropped 0 bases, with 8 bases sitting between them. Per the germline V gene, CDR1 is SGHKS and CDR2 is YYEKEE (reference sequence). CDR3 residues: CASSLLGISGNTIYF. The CDR3 coding sequence is TGTGCCAGCAGCTTGTTAGGGATCTCTGGAAACACCATATATTTT.

This rearrangement joins TRBV7-9 to TRBJ1-2; a weak D match, TRBD1 (5 bases). In germline, CDR1 is SEHNR, CDR2 FQNEAQ (reference sequence). The germline V and J ends were trimmed by 0 bases and 5 bases, with 16 bases remaining between them. This CDR3 contains 16 residues. For the CDR3, the DNA is TGTGCCAGCAGCTTAGCGGCTCAGGGATTTCGGTATGGCTACACCTTC. It specifies CASSLAAQGFRYGYTF.

V gene TRBV21-1 combines with J gene TRBJ1-2. TRBV21-1 is a documented pseudogene. The CDR3 runs 12 residues. CDR3 amino acids: CASSKPRRGYTF. The CDR3 bases are TGTGCCAGCAGCAAGCCAAGACGGGGCTACACCTTC.

The sample holds one count of this clone. The chain carries TRBV4-1 and TRBJ2-7, with D possibly TRBD2 on 5 matching bases. The V end was cut by 2 bases, the J end by 3 bases, with 14 bases between. Germline CDR1 and CDR2: MGHRA and YSYEKL. This CDR3 region has 15 residues. The CDR3 coding sequence is TGCGCCAGCAGCCAATTAACGGCGGCGGGCTACGAGCAGTACTTC. This gives the protein CASSQLTAAGYEQYF.

The chain recombines TRBV28 with TRBJ2-2, with 7 bases matching TRBD2. J was trimmed by 5 bases and V by 8 bases; bases with no gene match: 11. Germline CDR1 MDHEN, CDR2 SYDVKM. CDR3 length: 15 amino acids. CDR3 DNA: TGTGCCAGCTTGAGAGCGGGAACGGGGACCGGGGAGCTGTTTTTT. It encodes CASLRAGTGTGELFF.

The chain is built from TRBV6-5 and TRBJ2-7; D may be TRBD2 (5 bases). V dropped 5 bases and J dropped 2 bases, with 10 bases sitting between them. CDR3 length equals 13 residues. Germline V lookup: CDR1 MNHEY, CDR2 SVGAGI. The CDR3 coding sequence is TGTGCCAGCAGTGAAGCGCGGGCCTACGAGCAGTACTTC. Amino acid sequence: CASSEARAYEQYF.

This chain joins TRBV13 and TRBJ2-7; the match to TRBD2 covers 8 bases. V lost 4 bases to trimming and J lost 6 bases; unmatched junction nucleotides: 8. The germline gives CDR1 PRHDT, CDR2 FYEKMQ (reference sequence). The CDR3 extends over 14 amino acids. The CDR3 sequence is CASSYGLARLEQYF. As DNA, the CDR3 is TGTGCCAGCAGCTACGGACTAGCCAGGCTCGAGCAGTACTTC.

J is TRBJ2-1 and V is TRBV2, with D tentatively TRBD2 (5 bases). V was clipped by 7 bases and J by 4 bases, with 11 bases between them. CDR3 size: 13 residues. CDR1 SNHLY and CDR2 FYNNEI come from the germline V gene. In DNA form, the CDR3 reads TGTGCCAGCAAATCCCGACTATACAATGAGCAGTTCTTC. It yields the protein CASKSRLYNEQFF. Drawing the rest from reference TRBV2 and TRBJ2-1, the complete variable domain is EPEVTQTPSHQVTQMGQEVILRCVPISNHLYFYWYRQILGQKVEFLVSFYNNEISEKSEIFDDQFSVERPDGSNFTLKIRSTKLEDSAMYFCASKSRLYNEQFFGPGTRLTVL.

V is TRBV5-6 and J is TRBJ1-4; TRBD1 might be the D (6 bases). The CDR3 runs to 14 residues. CDR1 is SGHDT, CDR2 YYEEEE, per germline. Trimming pared 4 bases from V and 5 bases from J, leaving 12 bases between. The CDR3 coding sequence is TGTGCCAGCAGCCCAGGGGAGTCCAATGAAAAACTGTTTTTT. It is translated as CASSPGESNEKLFF.

The chain links TRBV4-2 to TRBJ2-4; no reliable D call. V lost 1 base, J lost 0 bases, and 13 bases lay in between. The CDR3 covers 17 residues. CDR1 is LGHNA and CDR2 is YNFKEQ in the germline V gene. The CDR3 bases are TGTGCCAGCAGCCAAGGATTTAGCAGGCTAGCCAAAAACATTCAGTACTTC. Its protein is CASSQGFSRLAKNIQYF.

The chain recombines TRBV5-6 with TRBJ2-1; 12 nucleotides agree with TRBD2. CDR1 is SGHDT, CDR2 YYEEEE, per germline. The CDR3 contains 16 residues. Losses at the gene ends were 4 bases for V and 4 bases for J; bases not matched to a gene: 6. The chain's CDR3 is CASSDGTSGLYNEQFF. Written as DNA, the CDR3 is TGTGCCAGCAGCGATGGGACTAGCGGGCTATACAATGAGCAGTTCTTC.

Only one count was recorded for this clone. This rearrangement joins TRBV27 to TRBJ1-6; TRBD1 is a possible D gene (5 bases). Looked up from germline, CDR1 is MNHEY and CDR2 is SMNVEV (reference sequence). The CDR3 runs 15 residues. The germline V and J ends were trimmed by 4 bases and 4 bases, with 11 bases remaining between them. CDR3 bases: TGTGCCAGCAGTTCACTGGGGGGTTATAATTCACCCCTCCACTTT. It yields the protein CASSSLGGYNSPLHF.

The rearrangement uses TRBV5-6 and TRBJ1-6; TRBD1 might be the D (5 bases). Germline assignment: CDR1 SGHDT and CDR2 YYEEEE. V lost 4 bases, J lost 10 bases, and 15 bases lay in between. This CDR3 has 14 amino acids. CDR3 sequence: CASSTSGIRSPLHF. The CDR3 region has the DNA TGTGCCAGCAGCACTTCAGGGATTCGGTCACCCCTCCACTTT.

The chain has TRBV6-6 and TRBJ2-7; a weak D match, TRBD2 (6 bases). The V end was cut by 1 base, the J end by 2 bases, with 15 bases between. The CDR3 has 16 amino acids. Germline V gives CDR1 MNHNY, CDR2 SVGAGI (reference sequence). CDR3 sequence: CASSYLGLGSAYEQYF. In nucleotides, the CDR3 is TGTGCCAGCAGTTACTTAGGCCTCGGGAGCGCCTACGAGCAGTACTTC.

The chain combines TRBV5-1 with TRBJ2-5, with a weak D call TRBD2 (6 bases). CDR1 and CDR2 (germline): SGHRS, YFSETQ. The CDR3 has 15 amino acids. V lost 5 bases, J lost 1 base, and 15 bases lay in between. For the CDR3, the DNA is TGCGCCAGCAGACCCCCGACTAGTACCCAAGAGACCCAGTACTTC. The encoded protein is CASRPPTSTQETQYF.

This chain uses TRBV11-2 with TRBJ1-4, with TRBD1 matching over 9 bases. V dropped 2 bases and J dropped 8; count of bases not matched to a gene: 9. Looked up from germline, CDR1 is SGHAT and CDR2 is FQNNGV. The CDR3 covers 16 residues. CDR3 loop: CASSLRSGQGKEKLFF. In DNA, the CDR3 is TGTGCCAGCAGCTTAAGATCGGGACAGGGTAAAGAAAAACTGTTTTTT.

The chain uses TRBV6-5 and TRBJ2-5; 15 bases are shared with TRBD2. The V gene end was trimmed by 6 bases and the J gene end by 5 bases; junction bases not matched to a gene: 4. The CDR3 is made up of 15 amino acids. Germline loops: CDR1 MNHEY, CDR2 SVGAGI. CDR3 amino acids: CASSGLAGGLETQYF. CDR3 nucleotide sequence: TGTGCCAGCAGCGGACTAGCGGGGGGGCTTGAGACCCAGTACTTC.

The chain joins TRBV6-4 to TRBJ1-4; 7 bases align to TRBD1. The ends lost 5 bases at V and 2 bases at J; junction bases unmatched: 8. Germline V gene sequence: CDR1 MRHNA, CDR2 SNTAGT. This CDR3 comprises 16 residues. In nucleotides, the CDR3 is TGTGCCAGCAGTTTCGTCCAGGGGGAGACTAATGAAAAACTGTTTTTT. Residues: CASSFVQGETNEKLFF.

This chain links TRBV7-8 with TRBJ2-7, with 9 bases aligning to TRBD1. The CDR3 has 15 residues. Unmatched junction bases numbered 10, after V lost 6 bases and J lost 4 bases. Germline values: CDR1 SGHVS, CDR2 FQNEAQ. The CDR3 here is CASSGGGQGVYEQYF. CDR3 bases: TGTGCCAGCAGTGGAGGGGGACAGGGCGTATACGAGCAGTACTTC.

On this clone: The same CDR3 also results from other DNA sequences found in this sample. The chain recombines TRBV14 with TRBJ1-6; D gene uncertain. Trimming pared 5 bases from V and 3 bases from J, leaving 11 bases between. The CDR3 contains 15 residues. Germline assignment: CDR1 SGHDN and CDR2 FVKESK. CDR3 sequence: CASSSGRSYNSPLHF. The CDR3 nucleotides are TGTGCCAGCAGCTCGGGGAGAAGCTATAATTCACCCCTCCACTTT.

The chain uses TRBV10-3 and TRBJ2-7, with TRBD1 as a possible D gene (6 bases). CDR1 is ENHRY, CDR2 SYGVKD, per germline. The CDR3 contains 17 residues. Deletions cut 1 base from V and 1 base from J, with 17 bases between. The CDR3, as DNA: TGTGCCATCAGTGAGTGGACAGTTTCAATTCGGTCCTACGAGCAGTACTTC. This codes for CAISEWTVSIRSYEQYF.

The chain is built from TRBV18 and TRBJ1-4; 8 nucleotides align to TRBD1. This CDR3 spans 15 amino acids. V gave up 3 bases and J gave up 6 bases; unmatched junction bases: 6. Looked up from germline, CDR1 is KGHSH and CDR2 is LQKENI. CDR3 coding DNA: TGTGCCAGCTCACCCCCGGGACAGGCTTATGAAAAACTGTTTTTT. This sequence encodes CASSPPGQAYEKLFF. The full variable domain, with the rest looked up from reference TRBV18 and TRBJ1-4, is NAGVMQNPRHLVRRRGQEARLRCSPMKGHSHVYWYRQLPEEGLKFMVYLQKENIIDESGMPKERFSAEFPKEGPSILRIQQVVRGDSAAYFCASSPPGQAYEKLFFGSGTQLSVL.

The chain links TRBV19 to TRBJ2-2; D is perhaps TRBD1 (6 bases). CDR3 length: 16 amino acids. Germline assignment: CDR1 LNHDA and CDR2 SQIVND (reference sequence). Trimming stripped 7 bases from V and 4 bases from J, with 19 bases between. The DNA for the CDR3 is TGTGCCAGTACCCCAGGGGTGGGACGGGGCACCGGGGAGCTGTTTTTT. Translation: CASTPGVGRGTGELFF.

The genes are TRBV29-1 and TRBJ2-7, with D maybe TRBD2 (6 bases). Germline assignment: CDR1 SQVTM and CDR2 ANQGSEA. The CDR3 sequence is 11 residues long. Trimming left V 7 bases short and J 4 bases short, with 11 bases between. CDR3 DNA: TGCAGCGCCTCGGGACTTTACGAGCAGTACTTC. Residues: CSASGLYEQYF.

J is TRBJ2-1 and V is TRBV11-2; the match to TRBD1 covers 8 bases. This CDR3 comprises 14 residues. Looked up from germline, CDR1 is SGHAT and CDR2 is FQNNGV. V was clipped by 1 base and J by 8 bases; unmatched bases: 4. For the CDR3, the DNA is TGTGCCAGCAGCTTAGGGGACAGGCGCGATGAGCAGTTCTTC. Encoded protein: CASSLGDRRDEQFF. Full variable domain (remainder filled in from reference TRBV11-2 and TRBJ2-1): EAGVAQSPRYKIIEKRQSVAFWCNPISGHATLYWYQQILGQGPKLLIQFQNNGVVDDSQLPKDRFSAERLKGVDSTLKIQPAKLEDSAVYLCASSLGDRRDEQFFGPGTRLTVL.

V is TRBV5-6 and J is TRBJ1-4; tentative D call: TRBD1 (5 bases). CDR1 and CDR2 from the germline V gene are SGHDT and YYEEEE. CDR3 length equals 14 residues. The V end lost 0 bases, the J end lost 6 bases, and 9 bases lay between the germline ends. CDR3 amino acids: CASSLVGDHEKLFF. CDR3 sequence (DNA): TGTGCCAGCAGCTTGGTAGGGGATCATGAAAAACTGTTTTTT.